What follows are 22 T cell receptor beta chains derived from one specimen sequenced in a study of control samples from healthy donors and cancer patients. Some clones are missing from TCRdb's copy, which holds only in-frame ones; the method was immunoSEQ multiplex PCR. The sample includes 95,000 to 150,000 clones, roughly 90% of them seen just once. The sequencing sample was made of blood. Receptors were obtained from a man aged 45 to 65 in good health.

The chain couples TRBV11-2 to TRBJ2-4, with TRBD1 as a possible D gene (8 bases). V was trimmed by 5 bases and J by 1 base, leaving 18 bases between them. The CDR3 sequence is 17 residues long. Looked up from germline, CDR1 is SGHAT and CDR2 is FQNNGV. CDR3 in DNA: TGTGCCAGCAGCCCGACGATACAGGGGGGGGCCAAAAACATTCAGTACTTC. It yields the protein CASSPTIQGGAKNIQYF.

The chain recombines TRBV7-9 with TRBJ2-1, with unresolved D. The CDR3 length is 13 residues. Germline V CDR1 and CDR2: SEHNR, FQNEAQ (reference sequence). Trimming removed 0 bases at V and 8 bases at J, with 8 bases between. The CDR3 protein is CASSLARWDEQFF. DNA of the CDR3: TGTGCCAGCAGCTTAGCGCGGTGGGATGAGCAGTTCTTC. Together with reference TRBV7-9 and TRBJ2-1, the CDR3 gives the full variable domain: DTGVSQNPRHKITKRGQNVTFRCDPISEHNRLYWYRQTLGQGPEFLTYFQNEAQLEKSRLLSDRFSAERPKGSFSTLEIQRTEQGDSAMYLCASSLARWDEQFFGPGTRLTVL.

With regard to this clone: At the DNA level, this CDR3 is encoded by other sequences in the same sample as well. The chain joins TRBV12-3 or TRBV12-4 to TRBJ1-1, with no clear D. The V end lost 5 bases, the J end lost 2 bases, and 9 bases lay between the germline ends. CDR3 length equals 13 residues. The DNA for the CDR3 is TGTGCCAGCAGTCTGGGAACCAACACTGAAGCTTTCTTT. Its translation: CASSLGTNTEAFF.

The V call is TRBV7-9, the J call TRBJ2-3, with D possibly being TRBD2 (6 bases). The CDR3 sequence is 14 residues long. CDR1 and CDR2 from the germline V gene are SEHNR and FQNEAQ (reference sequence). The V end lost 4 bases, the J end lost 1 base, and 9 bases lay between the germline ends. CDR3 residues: CASSSLAGTDTQYF. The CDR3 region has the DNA TGTGCCAGCAGCTCCTTAGCGGGCACAGATACGCAGTATTTT.

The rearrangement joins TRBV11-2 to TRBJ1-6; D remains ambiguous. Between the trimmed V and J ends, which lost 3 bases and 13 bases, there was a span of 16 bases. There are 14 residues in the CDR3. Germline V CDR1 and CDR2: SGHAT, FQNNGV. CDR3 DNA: TGTGCCAGCAGCTTGGGGAGTCTCAGTCCCCCCCTCCACTTT. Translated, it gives CASSLGSLSPPLHF.

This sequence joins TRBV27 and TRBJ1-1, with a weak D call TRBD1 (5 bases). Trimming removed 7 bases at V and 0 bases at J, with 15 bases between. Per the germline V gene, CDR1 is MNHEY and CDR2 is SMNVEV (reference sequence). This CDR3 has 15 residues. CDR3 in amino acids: CASIRTGNLNTEAFF. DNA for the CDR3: TGTGCCAGCATCAGAACAGGAAATCTGAACACTGAAGCTTTCTTT.

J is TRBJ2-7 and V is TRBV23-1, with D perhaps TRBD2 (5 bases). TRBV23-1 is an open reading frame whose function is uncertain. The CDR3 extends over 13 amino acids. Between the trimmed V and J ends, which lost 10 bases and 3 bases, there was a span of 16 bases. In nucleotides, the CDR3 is TGCGCCACCTTGCAGGAGGTGTGCTACGAGCAGTACTTC. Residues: CATLQEVCYEQYF.

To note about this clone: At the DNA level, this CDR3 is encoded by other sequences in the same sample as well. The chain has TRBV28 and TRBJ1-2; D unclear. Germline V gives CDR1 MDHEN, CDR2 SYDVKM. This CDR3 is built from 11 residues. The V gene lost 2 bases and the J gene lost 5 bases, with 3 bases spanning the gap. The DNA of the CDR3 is TGTGCCAGCAGTTTACGGTATGGCTACACCTTC. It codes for CASSLRYGYTF.

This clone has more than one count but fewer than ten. CDR3 sequence (DNA): TGTGCCAGTTCGGGGGGACATCGCACTGAAGCTTTCTTT. This encodes CASSGGHRTEAFF. V gene TRBV25-1 combines with J gene TRBJ1-1, with D possibly TRBD1 on 6 matching bases. This CDR3 has 13 amino acids. CDR1 and CDR2 (germline): MGHDK, SYGVNS. Trimming took 9 bases from V and 4 from J, leaving 15 bases between them.

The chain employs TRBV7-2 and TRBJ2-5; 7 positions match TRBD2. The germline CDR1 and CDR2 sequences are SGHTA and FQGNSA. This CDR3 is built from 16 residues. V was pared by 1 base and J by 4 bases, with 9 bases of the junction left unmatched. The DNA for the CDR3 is TGTGCCAGCAGCTTAGGCGGTGGGAGGGGCGCAGAGACCCAGTACTTC. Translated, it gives CASSLGGGRGAETQYF.

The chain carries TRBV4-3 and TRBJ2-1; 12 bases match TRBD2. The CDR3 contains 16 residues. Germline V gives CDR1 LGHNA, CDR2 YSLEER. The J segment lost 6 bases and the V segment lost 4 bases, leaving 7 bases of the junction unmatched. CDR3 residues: CASSLETSGGFNEQFF. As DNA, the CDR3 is TGCGCCAGCAGCCTTGAAACTAGCGGGGGGTTCAATGAGCAGTTCTTC.

In DNA form, the CDR3 reads TGTGCCAGCTCACCCCTTTCGCTAGCGGGGGGCACAGATACGCAGTATTTT. Its translation is CASSPLSLAGGTDTQYF. The chain has TRBV18 and TRBJ2-3; 10 bases map to TRBD2. The CDR3 extends over 17 amino acids. The germline V gene has CDR1 KGHSH and CDR2 LQKENI. Trimming removed 3 bases from V and 1 base from J; junction bases left unmatched: 7.

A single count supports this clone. CDR3 residues: CSAIRGFEQYF. The CDR3 DNA reads as TGCAGTGCCATACGGGGTTTCGAGCAGTACTTC. The V and J genes are TRBV20-1 and TRBJ2-7; D is perhaps TRBD2 (5 bases). The germline V gene encodes CDR1 DFQATT and CDR2 SNEGSKA (reference sequence). V lost 6 bases and J lost 6, with 12 bases in between. The CDR3 loop spans 11 amino acids.

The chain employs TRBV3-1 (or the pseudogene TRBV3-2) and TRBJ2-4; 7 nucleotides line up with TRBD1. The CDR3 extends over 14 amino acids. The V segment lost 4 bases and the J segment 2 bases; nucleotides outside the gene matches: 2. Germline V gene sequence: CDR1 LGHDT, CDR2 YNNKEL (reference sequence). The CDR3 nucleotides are TGTGCCAGCAGCCCGACAGGGACCAAAAACATTCAGTACTTC. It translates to CASSPTGTKNIQYF.

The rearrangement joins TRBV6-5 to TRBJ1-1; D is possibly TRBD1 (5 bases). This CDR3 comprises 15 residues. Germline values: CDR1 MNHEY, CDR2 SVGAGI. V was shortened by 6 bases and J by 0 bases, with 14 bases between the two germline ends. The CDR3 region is CASRVQGPVNTEAFF. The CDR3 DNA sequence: TGTGCCAGCAGAGTTCAGGGTCCGGTGAACACTGAAGCTTTCTTT.

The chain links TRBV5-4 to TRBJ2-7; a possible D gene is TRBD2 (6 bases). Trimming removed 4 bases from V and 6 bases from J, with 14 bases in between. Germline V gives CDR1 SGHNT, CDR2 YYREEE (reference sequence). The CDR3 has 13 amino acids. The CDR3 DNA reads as TGTGCCAGCAGCCTGGAGGGGTTTGGCGAGCAGTACTTC. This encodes CASSLEGFGEQYF.

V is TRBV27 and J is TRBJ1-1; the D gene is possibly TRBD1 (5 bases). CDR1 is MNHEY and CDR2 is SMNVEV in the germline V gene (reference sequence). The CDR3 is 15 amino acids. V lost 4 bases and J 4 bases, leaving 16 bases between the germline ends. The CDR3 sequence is CASSSVRGGGTEAFF. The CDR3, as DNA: TGTGCCAGCAGTTCAGTCCGTGGGGGAGGCACTGAAGCTTTCTTT.

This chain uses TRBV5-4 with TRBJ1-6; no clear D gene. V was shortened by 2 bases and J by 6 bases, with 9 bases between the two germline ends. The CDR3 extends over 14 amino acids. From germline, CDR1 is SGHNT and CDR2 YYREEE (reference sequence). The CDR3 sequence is CASSFFEVNSPLHF. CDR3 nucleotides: TGTGCCAGCAGCTTTTTTGAGGTTAATTCACCCCTCCACTTT.

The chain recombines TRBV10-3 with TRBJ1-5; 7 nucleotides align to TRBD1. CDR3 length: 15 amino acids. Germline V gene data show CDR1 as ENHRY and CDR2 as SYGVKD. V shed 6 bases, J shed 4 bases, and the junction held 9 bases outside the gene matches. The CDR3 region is CAIRGGQRKNQPQHF. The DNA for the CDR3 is TGTGCCATCAGGGGGGGACAGAGAAAAAATCAGCCCCAGCATTTT.

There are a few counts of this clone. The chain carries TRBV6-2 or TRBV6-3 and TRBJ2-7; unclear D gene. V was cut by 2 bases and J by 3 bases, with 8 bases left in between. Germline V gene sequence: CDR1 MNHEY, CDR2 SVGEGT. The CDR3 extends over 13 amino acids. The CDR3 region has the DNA TGTGCCAGCAGTTACGGACGGATCTACGAGCAGTACTTC. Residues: CASSYGRIYEQYF.

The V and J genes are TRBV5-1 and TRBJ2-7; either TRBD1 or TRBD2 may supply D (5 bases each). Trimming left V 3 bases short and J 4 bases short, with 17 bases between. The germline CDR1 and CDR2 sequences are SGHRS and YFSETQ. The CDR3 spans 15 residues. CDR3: CASSYREGRQYEQYF. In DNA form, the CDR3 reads TGCGCCAGCAGCTACCGAGAGGGCAGACAGTACGAGCAGTACTTC.

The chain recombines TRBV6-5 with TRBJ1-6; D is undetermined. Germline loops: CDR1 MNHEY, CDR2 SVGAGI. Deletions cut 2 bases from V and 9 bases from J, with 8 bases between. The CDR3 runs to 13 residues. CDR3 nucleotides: TGTGCCAGCAGTTACCGGTCCGTTTCACCCCTCCACTTT. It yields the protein CASSYRSVSPLHF.